Listed below are T cell receptor beta chains from one sample, sequenced in a study of blood T cell repertoires in COVID-19. Clones were read by immunoSEQ multiplex PCR, and TCRdb kept only the in-frame ones, dropping some. Seen here are roughly 290,000 clones, around 90% observed once, and the top ten hold about 1.7%. Material for sequencing was PBMCs or T cells enriched from blood (not recorded which). Source of these receptors: a woman aged 40 to 50 who had recovered from COVID-19. CDR3s include the opening cysteine and the closing phenylalanine or tryptophan. The D gene is left open where the match is weak. Rows may omit the clone size; those that give it use once, few, many or a size class.

d_call	j_call	clone_size	v_call	cdr3_aa	cdr3_nt
TRBD1	TRBJ2-1	-	TRBV19	CASRNRGLTNNEQFF	TGTGCCAGTAGAAACAGGGGCTTAACAAACAATGAGCAGTTCTTC
-	TRBJ2-3	-	TRBV4-2	CASSQPGGSTDTQYF	TGTGCCAGCAGCCAACCCGGGGGAAGCACAGATACGCAGTATTTT
-	TRBJ1-5	-	TRBV4-1	CASSQGESLQPQHF	TGCGCCAGCAGCCAAGGTGAGAGTCTACAGCCCCAGCATTTT
-	TRBJ2-2	-	TRBV18	CASSPLGPRGFSGELFF	TGTGCCAGCTCACCACTGGGTCCCAGGGGTTTCTCCGGGGAGCTGTTTTTT
-	TRBJ2-3	-	TRBV7-2	CASSLALAQPTADTQYF	TGTGCCAGCAGCTTAGCTCTAGCGCAACCTACCGCAGATACGCAGTATTTT
-	TRBJ1-2	-	TRBV5-5	CASSLGGGYTF	TGTGCCAGCAGCTTAGGAGGGGGCTACACCTTC
-	TRBJ2-1	-	TRBV12-3/TRBV12-4	CASSLGLADEQFF	TGTGCCAGCAGTTTGGGACTTGCTGATGAGCAGTTCTTC
-	TRBJ1-2	-	TRBV9	CASEGGARSGLGYTF	TGTGCCAGCGAGGGCGGGGCCCGCTCCGGGCTTGGCTACACCTTC
-	TRBJ1-5	-	TRBV19	CASSIIASGQPQHF	TGTGCCAGTAGTATCATCGCGTCGGGTCAGCCCCAGCATTTT
TRBD2	TRBJ2-2	-	TRBV24-1	CATSDPRTSGLTGELFF	TGTGCCACCAGTGATCCCAGGACTAGCGGCTTAACCGGGGAGCTGTTTTTT
TRBD1	TRBJ2-7	-	TRBV6-5	CASSHRGYEQYF	TGTGCCAGCAGTCACAGGGGCTACGAGCAGTACTTC
-	TRBJ1-3	-	TRBV11-2	CASSAHAGTTGNTIYF	TGTGCCAGCAGCGCCCACGCCGGGACTACTGGAAACACCATATATTTT
-	TRBJ1-5	-	TRBV27	CASSLTGGRPPQHF	TGTGCCAGCAGTTTAACGGGGGGGCGGCCGCCCCAGCATTTT
-	TRBJ1-2	-	TRBV10-3	CAIVPLAPFYGYTF	TGTGCCATCGTACCCTTAGCCCCTTTTTATGGCTACACCTTC
TRBD1	TRBJ1-2	-	TRBV2	CASGQGEANYGYTF	TGTGCCAGCGGGCAGGGGGAGGCTAACTATGGCTACACCTTC
TRBD2	TRBJ2-1	-	TRBV9	CASSVTGDRTSGKYNEQFF	TGTGCCAGCAGCGTGACAGGGGACAGGACTAGCGGGAAATACAATGAGCAGTTCTTC
TRBD1	TRBJ1-5	-	TRBV5-1	CASSRGTGGNQPQHF	TGCGCCAGCAGCAGGGGGACAGGGGGAAATCAGCCCCAGCATTTT
TRBD1	TRBJ1-2	-	TRBV18	CASSPGTGFDGYTF	TGTGCCAGCTCCCCCGGGACAGGGTTCGATGGCTACACCTTC
TRBD1	TRBJ1-1	-	TRBV27	CASSRTGPLNTEAFF	TGTGCCAGCAGCCGGACAGGGCCTCTGAACACTGAAGCTTTCTTT
TRBD1	TRBJ1-2	-	TRBV4-1	CASSQGGQFYSGYTF	TGCGCCAGCAGCCAAGGGGGACAGTTTTATTCGGGCTACACCTTC
-	TRBJ2-7	-	TRBV10-3	CAISERPAVQFEQYF	TGTGCCATCAGTGAGAGACCCGCGGTCCAGTTCGAGCAGTACTTC
TRBD1	TRBJ1-2	-	TRBV6-5	CASRGNRGNYGYTF	TGTGCCAGCAGAGGCAACAGGGGTAACTATGGCTACACCTTC
TRBD1	TRBJ1-1	-	TRBV5-1	CASSLGYTGGTEAFF	TGCGCCAGCAGCTTGGGATATACAGGGGGCACTGAAGCTTTCTTT
TRBD1	TRBJ2-7	once	TRBV19	CASSIDLSAGGQYEQYF	TGTGCCAGTAGTATAGATCTATCGGCAGGGGGCCAGTACGAGCAGTACTTC
TRBD2	TRBJ2-7	-	TRBV5-1	CASSGLAESSYEQYF	TGCGCCAGCAGCGGACTAGCGGAAAGCTCCTACGAGCAGTACTTC
TRBD2	TRBJ2-3	-	TRBV4-3	CASSLGLAESTDTQYF	TGCGCCAGCAGCCTGGGACTAGCGGAGAGCACAGATACGCAGTATTTT
-	TRBJ1-1	-	TRBV27	CASSPLGGLEGTEAFF	TGTGCCAGCAGTCCCCTGGGGGGGCTCGAAGGCACTGAAGCTTTCTTT
-	TRBJ1-2	-	TRBV7-2	CASSLHGNYGYTF	TGTGCCAGCAGCTTACACGGTAACTATGGCTACACCTTC
TRBD2	TRBJ2-5	-	TRBV18	CASSLLAGEETQYF	TGTGCCAGCTCACTACTAGCGGGGGAAGAGACCCAGTACTTC
TRBD2	TRBJ2-1	-	TRBV7-9	CASSLATSGTYNEQFF	TGTGCCAGCAGCCTCGCTACTAGCGGGACCTACAATGAGCAGTTCTTC
TRBD1	TRBJ1-1	-	TRBV5-1	CASSTDGADRGTFF	TGCGCCAGCAGCACGGATGGCGCGGACAGGGGAACTTTCTTT
-	TRBJ1-3	-	TRBV5-1	CASREAGLSGNTIYF	TGCGCCAGCAGGGAGGCGGGACTCTCTGGAAACACCATATATTTT
TRBD2	TRBJ2-2	-	TRBV28	CASTEPLGTSGANTGELFF	TGTGCCAGCACCGAGCCCCTAGGGACTAGCGGGGCGAACACCGGGGAGCTGTTTTTT
TRBD1	TRBJ2-1	-	TRBV27	CASSAGTGSPRAPYNEQFF	TGTGCCAGCAGCGCCGGGACAGGGTCTCCCAGGGCCCCCTACAATGAGCAGTTCTTC
TRBD2	TRBJ2-4	once	TRBV18	CASSPGERETRIQYF	TGTGCCAGCTCACCCGGCGAGCGGGAGACTCGCATTCAGTACTTC
-	TRBJ1-4	-	TRBV29-1	CSVDNGKLFF	TGCAGCGTTGATAACGGAAAACTGTTTTTT
-	TRBJ2-7	once	TRBV19	CASSPRGESSYEQYF	TGTGCCAGTAGTCCCCGAGGCGAGAGCTCCTACGAGCAGTACTTC
-	TRBJ1-3	-	TRBV19	CASLAVSSGNTIYF	TGTGCCAGTCTGGCAGTCAGCTCTGGAAACACCATATATTTT
TRBD1	TRBJ2-5	-	TRBV5-1	CASSPGQGMPYQETQYF	TGCGCCAGCAGCCCGGGACAGGGGATGCCGTACCAAGAGACCCAGTACTTC
-	TRBJ1-1	-	TRBV4-2	CASSQTAGYEAFF	TGTGCCAGCAGCCAGACGGCGGGGTATGAAGCTTTCTTT
-	TRBJ1-3	-	TRBV6-2/TRBV6-3	CASSPGWASTIYF	TGTGCCAGCAGCCCCGGCTGGGCCTCCACCATATATTTT
TRBD1	TRBJ1-1	-	TRBV5-1	CASSLGTGGRIEAFF	TGCGCCAGCAGCTTGGGAACAGGGGGCAGGATTGAAGCTTTCTTT
TRBD1	TRBJ1-5	once	TRBV11-2	CASSSGQPINQPQHF	TGTGCCAGCAGCTCGGGACAGCCGATCAATCAGCCCCAGCATTTT
TRBD2	TRBJ2-7	-	TRBV18	CASSPGLAAYEQYF	TGTGCCAGCTCACCGGGACTAGCGGCCTACGAGCAGTACTTC
-	TRBJ2-7	-	TRBV3-1/TRBV3-2	CASSQDLPVYEQYF	TGTGCCAGCAGCCAAGATCTACCTGTATACGAGCAGTACTTC
-	TRBJ2-7	once	TRBV5-5	CASSLLGQGRTYEQYF	TGTGCCAGCAGCCTGCTGGGGCAGGGGCGTACCTACGAGCAGTACTTC
TRBD1	TRBJ1-4	-	TRBV2	CASSIRGRGEKLFF	TGTGCCAGCAGTATCAGGGGGCGGGGTGAAAAACTGTTTTTT
TRBD1	TRBJ2-5	-	TRBV30	CAWMGQLQETQYF	TGTGCCTGGATGGGACAGCTTCAAGAGACCCAGTACTTC
TRBD1	TRBJ2-7	-	TRBV3-1/TRBV3-2	CASRARDRAYEQYF	TGTGCCAGCAGAGCCCGGGACAGGGCTTACGAGCAGTACTTC
-	TRBJ1-2	-	TRBV7-9	CASSSQGNGYTF	TGTGCCAGCAGCTCCCAGGGTAATGGCTACACCTTC
-	TRBJ1-4	-	TRBV29-1	CSVEAPGRGEKLFF	TGCAGCGTTGAAGCCCCGGGAAGAGGTGAAAAACTGTTTTTT
-	TRBJ1-1	-	TRBV4-1	CASSARNLNTEAFF	TGCGCCAGCAGCGCCAGAAATCTGAACACTGAAGCTTTCTTT
-	TRBJ2-3	-	TRBV25-1	CASSEMGLGTDTQYF	TGTGCCAGCAGTGAAATGGGGCTGGGCACAGATACGCAGTATTTT
TRBD2	TRBJ2-3	-	TRBV10-2	CASDRTSGGVTSTDTQYF	TGCGCCAGCGACCGGACTAGCGGGGGGGTGACTAGCACAGATACGCAGTATTTT